These 5 T cell receptor beta chains were sequenced from one sample in a study of blood T cell repertoires in COVID-19. The assay was immunoSEQ multiplex PCR, and TCRdb's table has in-frame clones only and misses some. The data contain roughly 180,000 clones, more than 70% of them singletons. Sequenced: peripheral blood. The receptor set was obtained from a woman aged 30 to 39 with acute or convalescent COVID-19.

This chain joins TRBV19 and TRBJ2-3; the D gene is possibly TRBD2 (5 bases). Germline CDR1 reads LNHDA; CDR2 reads SQIVND (reference sequence). The CDR3 has 15 residues. V was pared by 4 bases and J by 2 bases, with 13 bases between. CDR3 loop: CASSKWELPTDTQYF. The CDR3 coding sequence is TGTGCCAGTAGTAAGTGGGAGCTCCCCACAGATACGCAGTATTTT.

The rearrangement uses TRBV5-5 and TRBJ2-7; the D gene is possibly TRBD1 (5 bases). The germline CDR1 and CDR2 sequences are SGHKS and YYEKEE (reference sequence). This CDR3 comprises 14 residues. V shed 4 bases and J shed 3 bases, with 14 bases lying between them. CDR3 residues: CASSTRQQVYEQYF. The CDR3 DNA reads as TGTGCCAGCAGCACGCGACAGCAAGTCTACGAGCAGTACTTC.

The chain joins TRBV6-5 to TRBJ1-1, with TRBD1 matching over 9 bases. The CDR3 contains 10 residues. Trimming at V came to 6 bases and at J to 10 bases, leaving 0 bases not matched to a gene. Germline V lookup: CDR1 MNHEY, CDR2 SVGAGI. DNA of the CDR3: TGTGCCAGCAGGGACAGGGGAGCTTTCTTT. It codes for CASRDRGAFF.

The sample holds one count of this clone. The chain employs TRBV28 and TRBJ1-5; D gene ambiguous. With 1 base removed from V and 1 base from J, the gap between germline ends came to 8 bases. The germline gives CDR1 MDHEN, CDR2 SYDVKM. This CDR3 has 15 amino acids. CDR3 in amino acids: CASSLLRGSNQPQHF. CDR3 bases: TGTGCCAGCAGTTTATTACGGGGAAGCAATCAGCCCCAGCATTTT.

The chain carries TRBV28 and TRBJ2-1, with 7 nucleotides matching TRBD1. Germline-derived CDR1 and CDR2 are MDHEN and SYDVKM. The CDR3 totals 12 residues. The ends lost 5 bases at V and 7 bases at J; junction bases unmatched: 2. The CDR3 protein is CASSRGLNEQFF. As DNA, the CDR3 is TGTGCCAGCAGTAGGGGGCTAAATGAGCAGTTCTTC.